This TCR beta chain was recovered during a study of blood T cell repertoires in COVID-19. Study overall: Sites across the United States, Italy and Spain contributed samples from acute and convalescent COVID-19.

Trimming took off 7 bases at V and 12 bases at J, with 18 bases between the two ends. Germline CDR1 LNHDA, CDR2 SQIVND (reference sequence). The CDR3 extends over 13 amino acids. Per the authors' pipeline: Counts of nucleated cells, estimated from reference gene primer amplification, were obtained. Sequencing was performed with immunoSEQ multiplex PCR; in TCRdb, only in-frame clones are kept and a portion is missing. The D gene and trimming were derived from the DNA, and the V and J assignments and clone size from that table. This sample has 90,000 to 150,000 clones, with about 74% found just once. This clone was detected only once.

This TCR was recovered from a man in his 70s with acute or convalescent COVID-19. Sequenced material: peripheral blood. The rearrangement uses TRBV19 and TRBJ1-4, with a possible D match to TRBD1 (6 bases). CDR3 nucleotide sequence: TGTGCCAGTATCCCTCGGGGGGGCTTGGAACTGTTTTTT. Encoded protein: CASIPRGGLELFF.